This T cell receptor (beta chain) was identified in a study of cytomegalovirus exposure and HLA in healthy donors. Findings of the study overall: Association of a missense DCLRE1C variant with TCR beta V- and J-gene trimming was reported in a later analysis. In a later analysis, at a false discovery rate of 0.05, approximately 15,000 TCR beta sequences matched HLA alleles.

As concerns this clone: Its matching antigen is unknown.

A multiplex PCR was run with 60 Vbeta primers and 13 Jbeta primers. Generated by immunoSEQ multiplex PCR, the TCRdb table keeps only in-frame clones and is missing some. Of more than 150,000 clones listed, nearly 80% are singletons. V lost 5 bases to trimming and J lost 5 bases; unmatched junction nucleotides: 6. This CDR3 is 14 amino acids long. Per the germline V gene, CDR1 is SEHNR and CDR2 is FQNEAQ (reference sequence). The sequence was collected from a man aged 50-59 years in good health and CMV-seropositive. The chain recombines TRBV7-9 with TRBJ2-5, with 9 bases lining up with TRBD2. Sequenced material: PBMCs. The CDR3: CASSPRGGGETQYF. The CDR3 region has the DNA TGTGCCAGCAGCCCGCGGGGGGGCGGGGAGACCCAGTACTTC.